These 10 T cell receptor beta chains originate from one sample sequenced in a study of shared clonotypes between healthy human individuals. TCRdb keeps only in-frame clones here, not all; method: immunoSEQ multiplex PCR. In the table there are over 850,000 clones, around 78% of which are singletons. Sequencing was performed on memory CD4+ T cells from PBMCs. The subset here: CD45RA-negative fraction. The receptors derive from a young man in good health. Some clones in this sample may be carry-over from other donors' samples.

The rearrangement joins TRBV27 to TRBJ1-5; D gene unclear. Trimming removed 7 bases at V and 10 bases at J, with 14 bases between. From germline, CDR1 is MNHEY and CDR2 SMNVEV (reference sequence). CDR3 length: 12 amino acids. The CDR3 DNA is TGTGCCAGCAAGTCGAACGTCGGACCCCAGCATTTT. This gives the protein CASKSNVGPQHF.

As concerns this clone: Other DNA sequences of this sample code for an identical CDR3. This sequence joins TRBV28 and TRBJ2-7; 9 bases line up with TRBD1. This CDR3 is 15 amino acids long. Germline trimming cut 4 bases from V and 2 bases from J; bases unmatched to any gene: 6. In germline, CDR1 is MDHEN, CDR2 SYDVKM. CDR3 DNA sequence: TGTGCCAGCAGTTCACCGACAGGGGGAGCCTACGAGCAGTACTTC. This sequence encodes CASSSPTGGAYEQYF. The full variable domain, completed using reference TRBV28 and TRBJ2-7, is DVKVTQSSRYLVKRTGEKVFLECVQDMDHENMFWYRQDPGLGLRLIYFSYDVKMKEKGDIPEGYSVSREKKERFSLILESASTNQTSMYLCASSSPTGGAYEQYFGPGTRLTVT.

This sequence joins TRBV10-3 and TRBJ1-2; TRBD1 might be the D (6 bases). The J call may be in error: the DNA end matches TRBJ2-7 better. Germline CDR1 is ENHRY and CDR2 is SYGVKD. CDR3 length: 14 residues. As DNA, the CDR3 is TGTGCCAGCAACCACAGGGATCGGTCCTACGAGCAGTACTTC. It specifies CASNHRDRSYEQYF.

Notes on this clone: The junction and the germline gene differ at one end; a read error may be behind it. This sequence joins TRBV27 and TRBJ2-3, with 12 bases identical to TRBD2. Germline CDR1 reads MNHEY; CDR2 reads SMNVEV (reference sequence). The CDR3 extends over 15 amino acids. CDR3 bases: TGTGCCAGCACTTTAAGGACTAGCGGGGCCGATACGCAGTATTTT. Its protein product is CASTLRTSGADTQYF.

The CDR3 DNA reads TGTGCCAGCAGGGAGTTCAATGAGCAGTTCTTC. As protein: CASREFNEQFF. The chain combines TRBV2 with TRBJ2-1; no firm D call. Germline assignment: CDR1 SNHLY and CDR2 FYNNEI. The V end was cut by 6 bases, the J end by 6 bases, with 6 bases between. The CDR3 loop spans 11 amino acids.

J is TRBJ1-5 and V is TRBV4-2; D not resolved. The CDR3 runs to 15 residues. CDR1 and CDR2 from the germline V gene are LGHNA and YNFKEQ. V shed 2 bases and J shed 2 bases, with 10 bases lying between them. The CDR3 reads CASSQNRVRNQPQHF. CDR3 nucleotides: TGTGCCAGCAGCCAAAACCGGGTCCGCAATCAGCCCCAGCATTTT.

The gene calls are TRBV6-1 and TRBJ1-1, with D possibly TRBD1 on 6 matching bases. V lost 6 bases to trimming and J lost 8 bases, with 19 bases between them. The CDR3 is 14 residues long. Germline V gene sequence: CDR1 MNHNS, CDR2 SASEGT. The CDR3: CASSNQYRDGEAFF. Here the CDR3 DNA reads TGTGCCAGCAGCAACCAGTACAGGGACGGAGAAGCTTTCTTT.

The chain carries TRBV4-2 and TRBJ2-3; 9 nucleotides match TRBD2. The length of the CDR3 is 14 residues. Germline V gene data show CDR1 as LGHNA and CDR2 as YNFKEQ. V lost 7 bases and J lost 5; bases outside the gene matches: 7. CDR3 in amino acids: CASNQETSGDTQYF. CDR3 bases: TGTGCCAGCAACCAGGAGACTAGCGGAGATACGCAGTATTTT.

The V and J genes are TRBV9 and TRBJ1-3, with a weak D call TRBD1 (5 bases). CDR1 is SGDLS and CDR2 is YYNGEE in the germline V gene. V lost 2 bases and J lost 2, with 11 bases in between. The CDR3 contains 15 residues. This CDR3 reads CASSVGTLAGNTIYF. The CDR3 bases are TGTGCCAGCAGCGTTGGGACCCTGGCTGGAAACACCATATATTTT.

J is TRBJ1-5 and V is TRBV7-9, with 7 bases that match TRBD1. The ends lost 0 bases at V and 5 bases at J; junction bases unmatched: 4. The germline V gene encodes CDR1 SEHNR and CDR2 FQNEAQ (reference sequence). The length of the CDR3 is 15 residues. In DNA, the CDR3 is TGTGCCAGCAGCTTAGCGGGGACAGAATATCAGCCCCAGCATTTT. Translated: CASSLAGTEYQPQHF. Together with reference TRBV7-9 and TRBJ1-5, the CDR3 gives the full variable domain: DTGVSQNPRHKITKRGQNVTFRCDPISEHNRLYWYRQTLGQGPEFLTYFQNEAQLEKSRLLSDRFSAERPKGSFSTLEIQRTEQGDSAMYLCASSLAGTEYQPQHFGDGTRLSIL.